This T cell receptor (beta chain) comes out of a study of blood T cell repertoires in COVID-19. Study-level information: Acute and convalescent COVID-19 samples came from the United States, Italy and Spain. Nucleic acid was either cDNA or gDNA, and it came from T cells, B-cell-depleted T cells, or PBMCs.

The CDR3 is made up of 14 amino acids. The V end lost 4 bases, the J end lost 1 base, and 8 bases lay between the germline ends. Germline V gene sequence: CDR1 SGHRS, CDR2 YFSETQ. Adults between roughly 18 and 95 years of age took part from fewer than 30 US areas. Before being deemed recovered, Cohort 3 donors had two negative PCRs, clearance, or symptom resolution. This clone was recorded only once. TCRdb's copy holds only in-frame clones and misses some; the assay was immunoSEQ multiplex PCR. The sample has nearly 200,000 clones, roughly 80% seen once; the top ten hold 6.5% to 9.5%. The chain couples TRBV5-1 to TRBJ2-2; no clear D. The clonotype comes from a man aged 35 to 55 who had recovered from COVID-19. Sequencing was carried out using PBMCs or T cells enriched from blood (not recorded which). The DNA of the CDR3 is TGCGCCAGCAGCCCTAACTTGAACACCGGGGAGCTGTTTTTT. As protein: CASSPNLNTGELFF.